These T cell receptor beta chains were read from a single sample in a study of neurological immune-mediated disorders. Using its own MiXCR run on the 5' RACE reads, TCRdb lists one record per CDR3 protein. The sample has some 47,000 distinct CDR3 sequences, roughly 17% seen once; the top ten hold roughly 4.5%. Material: PBMCs. These TCRs come from a man aged 55 to 70 in good health. CDR3s include the opening cysteine and the closing phenylalanine or tryptophan. A D gene is named only where the DNA matches it firmly. Clone size is stated in some rows and not others, as once, few, many or a class when expanded.

many,TRBD2,TRBV2,16,TRBJ2-7,TGTGCCAGCAGCCTTCCAACGGGAGGGCCGGGATACGAGCAGTACTTC,CASSLPTGGPGYEQYF
many,.,TRBV12-3/TRBV12-4,13,TRBJ2-2,TGTGCCAGCAGCCACGGAGGTCCCGGGGAGCTGTTTTTT,CASSHGGPGELFF
many,.,TRBV29-1,14,TRBJ2-2,TGCAGCGTTGTAGGGCGGGAAATGACCGGGGAGCTGTTTTTT,CSVVGREMTGELFF
many,TRBD1,TRBV7-8,13,TRBJ2-7,TGTGCCAGCGTCCCGGGACAGGGGGTAAAGCAGTACTTC,CASVPGQGVKQYF
many,TRBD2,TRBV20-1,14,TRBJ2-7,TGCAGTGCTAGGAACGGGGCGGGGGGATCCGAGCAGTACTTC,CSARNGAGGSEQYF
many,.,TRBV5-1,14,TRBJ1-1,TGCGCCAGCAGCTTTCCAGGGAAAGACACTGAAGCTTTCTTT,CASSFPGKDTEAFF
many,TRBD2,TRBV5-5,16,TRBJ2-3,TGTGCCAGCATTCCGGGACTAGCGGGAGAGGGAGATACGCAGTATTTT,CASIPGLAGEGDTQYF
many,.,TRBV7-2,14,TRBJ2-3,TGTGCCAGCGTCCGGGGGTCTAGCACAGATACGCAGTATTTT,CASVRGSSTDTQYF
many,TRBD2,TRBV5-1,15,TRBJ2-2,TGCGCCAGCAGCTTGCCGGGAGGGGACACCGGGGAGCTGTTTTTT,CASSLPGGDTGELFF
many,.,TRBV7-9,16,TRBJ2-5,TGTGCCAGCAGCTTAGGGACGGCGAGACCCGGCGAGACCCAGTACTTC,CASSLGTARPGETQYF
many,.,TRBV13,14,TRBJ2-7,TGTGCCAGCAGCCCTCGGACCCGTGAGTACGAGCAGTACTTC,CASSPRTREYEQYF
many,.,TRBV20-1,16,TRBJ2-2,TGCAGTGCTAGAGGGGTCGGACTTAAGAACACCGGGGAGCTGTTTTTT,CSARGVGLKNTGELFF
many,.,TRBV25-1,15,TRBJ2-1,TGTGCCAGCAGTGTAACGGGCAATGAGGGAAATGAGCAGTTCTTC,CASSVTGNEGNEQFF
many,TRBD2,TRBV4-1,19,TRBJ2-2,TGCGCCAGCAGCCTGGGGGGGGGACTAGCGGTCTCGAACACCGGGGAGCTGTTTTTT,CASSLGGGLAVSNTGELFF
many,TRBD2,TRBV20-1,13,TRBJ2-7,TGCAGTGCTTTGACTAGCGAGGGCTACGAGCAGTACTTC,CSALTSEGYEQYF
many,TRBD1,TRBV5-1,17,TRBJ1-6,TGCGCCAGCAGCCATAAGCCAGTAACAGGGGCAAATTCACCCCTCCACTTT,CASSHKPVTGANSPLHF
many,TRBD2,TRBV4-3,17,TRBJ2-1,TGCGCCAGCAGCCAAGACCCCCCTAGCGGATCCTACAATGAGCAGTTCTTC,CASSQDPPSGSYNEQFF
many,TRBD1,TRBV6-6,17,TRBJ2-5,TGTGCCAGCAGTTCCGGGACAGGGGGCGCAATCGGCGAGACCCAGTACTTC,CASSSGTGGAIGETQYF
.,.,TRBV20-1,16,TRBJ2-3,TGCAGTGCCACCTCGGCAGCCGGGGCAGGCACAGATACGCAGTATTTT,CSATSAAGAGTDTQYF
many,.,TRBV4-1,14,TRBJ2-1,TGCGCCAGCAGCCAAGATGGGGTATACAATGAGCAGTTCTTC,CASSQDGVYNEQFF
many,TRBD1,TRBV20-1,13,TRBJ1-5,TGCAGTGCTGTGGGACAGGGTCGACAGCCCCAGCATTTT,CSAVGQGRQPQHF
many,.,TRBV5-1,15,TRBJ2-1,TGCGCCAGCGCCTCAGAGTCTGGCGCCAACAATGAGCAGTTCTTC,CASASESGANNEQFF
many,.,TRBV7-2,15,TRBJ2-1,TGTGCCAGCAGCTCAAATTCGGGGCACAGGGAAGGGCAGTTCTTC,CASSSNSGHREGQFF
many,TRBD2,TRBV27,15,TRBJ2-2,TGTGCCAGCGGGAGGGGCGATGCGAACACCGGGGAGCTGTTTTTT,CASGRGDANTGELFF
many,.,TRBV20-1,15,TRBJ1-3,TGCAGTGCTAGAGATCCAGGGGACTCTGGAAACACCATATATTTT,CSARDPGDSGNTIYF
.,TRBD2,TRBV9,16,TRBJ2-7,TGTGCCAGCAGCGTAGCACTAGCGGGAGGGATCAACGAGCAGTACTTC,CASSVALAGGINEQYF
many,TRBD2,TRBV27,15,TRBJ2-7,TGTGCCAGCAGTTTAGAGCGGGAGGACTCCTACGAGCAGTACTTC,CASSLEREDSYEQYF
many,TRBD2,TRBV5-1,17,TRBJ2-4,TGCGCCAGCAGCAGTAGCGGGACTCCCGGAGCCAAAAACATTCAGTACTTC,CASSSSGTPGAKNIQYF
.,TRBD1,TRBV5-1,14,TRBJ1-4,TGCGCCAGCAGCTTGATCACAGGGGACGAAAAACTGTTTTTT,CASSLITGDEKLFF
.,.,TRBV7-6,14,TRBJ1-1,TGTGCCAACAGCTCAGAGTTCATGAACACTGAAGCTTTCTTT,CANSSEFMNTEAFF
many,.,TRBV5-1,14,TRBJ2-1,TGCGCCAGCAGCTGGGACACTGTGGGGGATGAGCAGTTCTTC,CASSWDTVGDEQFF
many,.,TRBV5-1,12,TRBJ1-4,TGCGCCAGCAGCTTAAATCTTGAAAAACTGTTTTTT,CASSLNLEKLFF
.,.,TRBV7-9,12,TRBJ2-5,TGTGCCAGCAGCCCGTACCAAGAGACCCAGTACTTC,CASSPYQETQYF
many,TRBD1,TRBV14,16,TRBJ2-2,TGTGCCAGCAGCCGCGACAGGGATCCTAACACCGGGGAGCTGTTTTTT,CASSRDRDPNTGELFF
many,TRBD2,TRBV20-1,15,TRBJ2-3,TGCAGTGCTAGAGATAGCGGGAACCCCACAGATACGCAGTATTTT,CSARDSGNPTDTQYF
many,TRBD1,TRBV12-3/TRBV12-4,13,TRBJ1-2,TGTGCCAGCAGACCCGGGACAGGGGTCGGCTACACCTTC,CASRPGTGVGYTF
.,.,TRBV18,15,TRBJ2-7,TGTGCCAGCTCACCGTGGAGGGTCGGCACCTACGAGCAGTACTTC,CASSPWRVGTYEQYF
many,.,TRBV15,12,TRBJ1-5,TGTGCCACCAGCAGAGAGTTTCAGCCCCAGCATTTT,CATSREFQPQHF
many,TRBD2,TRBV10-3,15,TRBJ2-7,TGTGCCATCAAAGGACTAGCGGGAGAGATCTACGAGCAGTACTTC,CAIKGLAGEIYEQYF
many,TRBD2,TRBV5-1,15,TRBJ2-7,TGCGCCAGCAGCTCGACTAGCGGGAGTAGCTACGAGCAGTACTTC,CASSSTSGSSYEQYF
.,TRBD1,TRBV27,13,TRBJ2-7,TGTGCCACCCGGGACAGGGCTTCGGGGGAGCAATACTTC,CATRDRASGEQYF
many,.,TRBV25-1,13,TRBJ1-2,TGTGCCAGCAGTGACCGGTTGGAGTATGGCTACACCTTC,CASSDRLEYGYTF
many,TRBD1,TRBV7-2,13,TRBJ1-2,TGTGCCAGCAGCTTAGGGAGGGGGCAAGGCTACACCTTC,CASSLGRGQGYTF
.,.,TRBV7-6,15,TRBJ2-2,TGTGCCAGCAGACGAGTGGTGGAAAACACCGGGGAGCTGTTTTTT,CASRRVVENTGELFF
few,TRBD2,TRBV12-3/TRBV12-4,14,TRBJ2-2,TGTGCCAGCACCCCCAGCGGGAGGTTAGGGGAGCTGTTTTTT,CASTPSGRLGELFF
many,.,TRBV12-3/TRBV12-4,13,TRBJ1-4,TGTGCCAGCAGTTGGAGAGCTAATGAAAAACTGTTTTTT,CASSWRANEKLFF
many,.,TRBV10-3,12,TRBJ2-7,TGTGCCATCAGAGGGAGGAGTTACGAGCAGTACTTC,CAIRGRSYEQYF
many,.,TRBV29-1,11,TRBJ2-3,TGCAGCGTGCAAGGGGCAGATACGCAGTATTTT,CSVQGADTQYF
many,.,TRBV20-1,14,TRBJ2-1,TGCAGTGCATCTAGCGTGGGAAGAAGGAATGAGCAGTTCTTC,CSASSVGRRNEQFF
many,.,TRBV5-1,14,TRBJ2-5,TGCGCCAGCAGCTTGGGGGGGAACCGAGAGACCCAGTACTTC,CASSLGGNRETQYF
.,.,TRBV7-9,12,TRBJ2-3,TGTGCAGGCACCCCGGGATACGGGGAGCAGTATTTT,CAGTPGYGEQYF
many,.,TRBV20-1,15,TRBJ1-1,TGCAGTGCGGAGGGGAGAGAGGGGTGGAACACTGAAGCTTTCTTT,CSAEGREGWNTEAFF
many,TRBD2,TRBV18,17,TRBJ2-7,TGTGCCAGCTCACGGGATCGCGGGACTAGCGGTTACTACGAGCAGTACTTC,CASSRDRGTSGYYEQYF
many,.,TRBV7-3,13,TRBJ2-2,TGTGCCAGCAGCAAAACAGGTTCCGGGGAGCTGTTTTTT,CASSKTGSGELFF
many,TRBD1,TRBV20-1,14,TRBJ2-1,TGCAGTGCCCAGGACAGGGTGGCCTACAATGAGCAGTTCTTC,CSAQDRVAYNEQFF